The text below deals with one T cell receptor beta chain. No antigen is known for it. As the sequencing template, cDNA was produced by extracting RNA and reverse transcribing it. Method: immunoSEQ multiplex PCR; TCRdb's copy keeps in-frame clones and lacks some. The repertoire holds 140,000 or so clones, with roughly 46% as singletons. This sample was taken from a study of CD8+ T cells in alopecia areata. Across the whole study: Twice daily, treated patients received 5 to 10 mg of oral tofacitinib.

V lost 3 bases, J lost 6 bases, and 8 bases stayed unmatched. Germline loops: CDR1 GTSNPN, CDR2 SVGIG (reference sequence). This CDR3 comprises 14 residues. Study-wide points: Between patients, shared TCR sequences were less clear than in mice. This was possibly due in part to HLA diversity in the patient population. Affected scalp, especially in alopecia totalis/universalis, had a higher clonality than normal scalp did.

The sequence derives from a human donor with alopecia areata. Sequences were derived from CD4+ T cells sorted from blood, sampled at week 0. This sequence joins TRBV30 and TRBJ1-5, with TRBD1 matching 7 bases. CDR3 region: CAWSKGAEGQPQHF. CDR3 DNA: TGTGCCTGGAGCAAGGGGGCTGAGGGTCAGCCCCAGCATTTT.